This TCR beta chain was recorded in a study of HIV-infected patients and healthy controls (dated by TCRdb to 2014 to 2015). Notes on the research overall: Whether deep TCR repertoire sequencing of small blood samples from HIV patients could capture immune perturbation and reconstitution was tested in the study.

Germline trimming: 1 base from V, 0 bases from J; junction bases outside gene matches: 16. Based on the germline V gene, the CDR1 and CDR2 sequences are SGHDN and FVKESK. The CDR3 goes from the cysteine to the phenylalanine over 21 residues. The read is trimmed to its CDR3 DNA, 63 bases read in frame from base 1. Whole blood was used without fractionating the cells, so the repertoire represented all peripheral T cells without sorting. As controls, around 11 uninfected healthy donors were sampled, and a few of those donors gave samples twice, about three months apart. For RNA extraction, about 2.3 ml of peripheral blood was drawn into Tempus tubes. The TURBO-DNase kit was used to remove leftover genomic DNA, and GLOBINclear was used to deplete globin mRNA. Using SuperScript III with primers targeting the alpha and beta constant regions, approximately 500 ng of RNA was reverse transcribed. Separate libraries for the alpha and beta chains were generated through chain-specific third strand synthesis that incorporated multiplexing indices. To avoid primer bias, the protocol used one single primer pair to amplify every rearrangement within a chain, and the protocol also attached molecular barcodes to each cDNA molecule. T4 RNA Ligase 1 joined purified cDNA to a 5' RACE adapter that carried a random hexamer and the SP2 sequencing primer site. With slow temperature ramps used to favor optimal annealing, second strand synthesis was primed from the SP2 site with Phusion polymerase. Two random hexamer sequences, both added before amplification and joined together, made up the 12-nucleotide barcode of each molecule. P5 and P7 adapter elements plus a second index were added in a short first PCR, which was followed by a 23-cycle amplification PCR with P5s and P7 primers. Libraries received 27 PCR cycles in total, were quantified on a Qubit, sized on a Bioanalyzer, and diluted to roughly 3.6 nM. The normalized libraries were sequenced on an Illumina MiSeq using 2 x 250 paired-end kits. Reverse transcription reactions underwent purification over MinElute columns, with elution into 10 ul Tris-Cl. Adapter ligations ran for roughly 20 hours at 16 degrees C and were afterwards cleaned with AMPure XP beads at a 1:1 ratio. The original methods were these. A modified Decombinator processed the demultiplexed FASTQ files and output V, J, insert and barcode information. Sequences that shared a barcode but differed from the dominant sequence were discarded as errors, and original cDNA molecules were estimated by counting barcodes clustered at Levenshtein distance 3. Downstream analyses used R packages ineq, vegan, igraph and RCytoscape, with IMGT nomenclature and CDR3 definitions. The authors computed V gene usage over distinct sequences and counted each TCR a single time to avoid skew from clonal expansion. Whenever two unique CDR3 amino acid sequences within a donor differed by a single Levenshtein edit, similarity networks linked them. Published HIV-specific CDR3s (under 95 alpha, about 720 beta) and CMV-specific CDR3s (about 13 alpha, around 240 beta) were compiled and searched for in the repertoires. Random subsampling to size-matched repertoires showed patients' decreased diversity was not caused by their lower sequence numbers. TCRdb itself trimmed the public reads at Q25 with fastp, ran MiXCR and retained productive beta chains. Entries that share a CDR3 protein sequence are merged under the most common genes and DNA. TCRdb, rather than the study authors, made the V and J calls. The sample includes more than 15,000 distinct CDR3 sequences, with about 5.4% observed a single time. The leading ten clones occupy roughly 2% of the sample.

This clonotype has at least ten counts. Its antigen specificity is not known. Nothing much larger sits one base from this clone, and base qualities are not available. Overall results and qualifications from the work: The study cohorts differed slightly in age and sex profile, but those differences did not account for the observed differences in diversity. HIV-infected repertoires had significantly higher mean Gini indices than controls, possibly reflecting oligoclonality. In size-matched repertoire data, the apparent post-therapy recovery of the Gini index in HIV-infected patients was not replicated. The use of whole blood limited sequencing depth and precluded separation of the dynamics of distinct T-cell subpopulations. MAIT cell alpha-chain CDR3s were found at high frequency in healthy controls but were severely depleted in HIV+ repertoires. Mean usage differed significantly between HIV-infected patients and controls for eight alpha and eight beta V genes. Differing numbers of distinct sequences in patients and controls hindered comparison, and size-matching assigned excessive weight to rare events in the HIV-infected data. Alpha-beta chain pairing was not determined in the samples. HLA typing of donors was not performed in the study. By Jaccard index and by the count of highly shared sequences, healthy controls shared more CDR3s between individuals than HIV+ patients did. Compared with untreated HIV+ repertoires, healthy control repertoires had roughly threefold more distinct CDR3s and higher Shannon diversity. Most CMV-associated CDR3s became more frequent during therapy, although their change was not significant, whereas HIV-associated CDR3s showed a significant decrease in frequency. Processing included only sixteen HIV-infected individuals, and this was regarded by the authors as a major limit on how widely the findings apply.

This receptor was taken from an adult in good health. Recombination connected TRBV14 to TRBJ2-1; 9 central bases correspond to TRBD1. The sample comprised blood. The DNA sequence reads TGTGCCAGCAGCCAAGTCGGAGGGGACAGGGCATTACTCCACTCCTACAATGAGCAGTTCTTC. It translates as CASSQVGGDRALLHSYNEQFF. Beyond the CDR3, the reference TRBV14 and TRBJ2-1 genes provide the residues; the full variable domain reads: EAGVTQFPSHSVIEKGQTVTLRCDPISGHDNLYWYRRVMGKEIKFLLHFVKESKQDESGMPNNRFLAERTGGTYSTLKVQPAELEDSGVYFCASSQVGGDRALLHSYNEQFFGPGTRLTVL.